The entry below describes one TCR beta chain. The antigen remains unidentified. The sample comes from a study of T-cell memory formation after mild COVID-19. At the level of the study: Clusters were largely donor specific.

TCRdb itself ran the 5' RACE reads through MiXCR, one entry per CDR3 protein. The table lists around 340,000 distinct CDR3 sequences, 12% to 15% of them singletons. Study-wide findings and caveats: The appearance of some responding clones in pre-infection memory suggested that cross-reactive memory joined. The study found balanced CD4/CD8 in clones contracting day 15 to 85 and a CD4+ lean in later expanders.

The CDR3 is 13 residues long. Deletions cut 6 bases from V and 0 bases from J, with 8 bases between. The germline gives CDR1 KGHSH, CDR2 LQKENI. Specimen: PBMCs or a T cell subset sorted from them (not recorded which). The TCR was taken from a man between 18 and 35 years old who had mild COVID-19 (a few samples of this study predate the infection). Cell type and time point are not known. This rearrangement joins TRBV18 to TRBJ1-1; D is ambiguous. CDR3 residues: CASSNQVNTEAFF. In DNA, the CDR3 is TGTGCCAGCTCCAATCAGGTGAACACTGAAGCTTTCTTT.